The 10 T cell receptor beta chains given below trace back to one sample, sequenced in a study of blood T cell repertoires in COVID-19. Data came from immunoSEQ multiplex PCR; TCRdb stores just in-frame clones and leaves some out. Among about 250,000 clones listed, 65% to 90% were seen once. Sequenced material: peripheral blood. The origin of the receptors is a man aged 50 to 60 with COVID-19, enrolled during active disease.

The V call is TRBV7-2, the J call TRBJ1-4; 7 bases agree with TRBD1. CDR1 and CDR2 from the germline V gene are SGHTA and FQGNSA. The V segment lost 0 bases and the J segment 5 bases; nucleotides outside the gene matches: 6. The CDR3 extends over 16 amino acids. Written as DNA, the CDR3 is TGTGCCAGCAGCTTAGCGGCCGGGACAGCCAATGAAAAACTGTTTTTT. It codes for CASSLAAGTANEKLFF.

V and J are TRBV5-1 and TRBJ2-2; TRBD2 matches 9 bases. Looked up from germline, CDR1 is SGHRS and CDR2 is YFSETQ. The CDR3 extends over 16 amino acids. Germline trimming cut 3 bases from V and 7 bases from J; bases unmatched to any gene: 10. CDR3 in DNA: TGCGCCAGCAGCTCTTTAGCGGGGGCCCCGGGCGGGGAGCTGTTTTTT. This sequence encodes CASSSLAGAPGGELFF.

CDR3 DNA: TGTGCCAGCAGCTTCCTCCCAAGGGGACAGGGGGGAGAGAACACTGAAGCTTTCTTT. This codes for CASSFLPRGQGGENTEAFF. The chain uses TRBV21-1 and TRBJ1-1; the table's D call TRBD1 went unverified against the DNA. TRBV21-1 corresponds to a pseudogene. The CDR3 runs 19 residues.

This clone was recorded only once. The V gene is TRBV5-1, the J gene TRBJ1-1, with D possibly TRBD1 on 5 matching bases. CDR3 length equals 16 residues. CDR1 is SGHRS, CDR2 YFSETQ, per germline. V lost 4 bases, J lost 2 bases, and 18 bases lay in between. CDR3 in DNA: TGCGCCAGCAGCCCGGGAGGGACTCAAATTAACACTGAAGCTTTCTTT. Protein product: CASSPGGTQINTEAFF.

This chain's CDR3 is CASSQATGVGNTIYF. CDR3 sequence (DNA): TGCGCCAGCAGCCAAGCGACAGGGGTCGGAAACACCATATATTTT. The J gene is TRBJ1-3, the V gene TRBV4-3; 8 nucleotides line up with TRBD1. The CDR3 is 15 amino acids. CDR1 and CDR2 from the germline V gene are LGHNA and YSLEER. J was trimmed by 4 bases and V by 1 base; bases with no gene match: 3.

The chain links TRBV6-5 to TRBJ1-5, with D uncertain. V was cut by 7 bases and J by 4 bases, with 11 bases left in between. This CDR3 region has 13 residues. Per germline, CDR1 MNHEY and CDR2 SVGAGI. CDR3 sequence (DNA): TGTGCCAGCATTGGCGGGGAAAATCAGCCCCAGCATTTT. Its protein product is CASIGGENQPQHF.

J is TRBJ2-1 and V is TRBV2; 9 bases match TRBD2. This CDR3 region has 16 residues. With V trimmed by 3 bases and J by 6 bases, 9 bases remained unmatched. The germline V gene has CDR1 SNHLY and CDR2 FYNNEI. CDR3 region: CASSEGSAGGPNEQFF. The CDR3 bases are TGTGCCAGCAGTGAGGGGTCAGCGGGGGGCCCCAATGAGCAGTTCTTC.

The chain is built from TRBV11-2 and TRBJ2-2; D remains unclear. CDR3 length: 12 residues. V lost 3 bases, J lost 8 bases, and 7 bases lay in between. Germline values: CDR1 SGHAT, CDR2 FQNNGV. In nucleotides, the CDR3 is TGTGCCAGCAGCTTTAGTAGAGGGGAGCTGTTTTTT. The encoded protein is CASSFSRGELFF.

CDR3 DNA: TGTGCCAGCAGAGAGAGCTCCTATAATTCACCCCTCCACTTT. It is translated as CASRESSYNSPLHF. The chain recombines TRBV7-3 with TRBJ1-6; no reliable D call. Germline CDR1 reads SGHTA; CDR2 reads FQGTGA. The CDR3 extends over 14 amino acids. V lost 6 bases and J lost 0, with 6 bases in between.

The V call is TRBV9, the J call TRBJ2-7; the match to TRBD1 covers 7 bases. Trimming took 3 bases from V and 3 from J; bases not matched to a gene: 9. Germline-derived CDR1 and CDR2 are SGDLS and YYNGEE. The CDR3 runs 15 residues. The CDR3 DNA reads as TGTGCCAGCAGCGCCAGCCGACAGGGCTACTACGAGCAGTACTTC. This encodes CASSASRQGYYEQYF.